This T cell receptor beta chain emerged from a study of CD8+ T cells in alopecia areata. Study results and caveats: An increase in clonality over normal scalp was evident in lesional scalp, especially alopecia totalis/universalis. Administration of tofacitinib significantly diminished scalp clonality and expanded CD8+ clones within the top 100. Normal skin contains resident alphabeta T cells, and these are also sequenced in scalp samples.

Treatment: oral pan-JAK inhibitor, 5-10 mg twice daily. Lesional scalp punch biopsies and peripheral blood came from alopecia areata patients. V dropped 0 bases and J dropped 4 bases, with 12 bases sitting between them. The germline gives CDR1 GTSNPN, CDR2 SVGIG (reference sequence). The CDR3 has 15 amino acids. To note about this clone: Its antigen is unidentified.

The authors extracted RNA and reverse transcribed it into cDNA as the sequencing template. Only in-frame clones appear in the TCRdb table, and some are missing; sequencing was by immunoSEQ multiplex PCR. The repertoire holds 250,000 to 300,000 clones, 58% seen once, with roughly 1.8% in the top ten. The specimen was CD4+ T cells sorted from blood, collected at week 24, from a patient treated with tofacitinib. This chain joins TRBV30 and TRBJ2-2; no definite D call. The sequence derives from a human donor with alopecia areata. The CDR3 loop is CAWSVLVVGTGELFF. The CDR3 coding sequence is TGTGCCTGGAGTGTGCTCGTGGTAGGCACCGGGGAGCTGTTTTTT.